These 12 T cell receptor beta chains originate from one sample sequenced in a study of OX40 agonist ivuxolimab in advanced cancers. Sequenced by immunoSEQ multiplex PCR; TCRdb stores in-frame clones only, minus some. Among around 150,000 clones listed, 85% to 95% were seen once. The starting material was CD4+ or CD8+ T cells sorted from blood, obtained in a trial of the OX40 agonist ivuxolimab. The origin of the receptors is an adult with an advanced solid tumor such as melanoma, head and neck, liver or kidney cancer.

This chain joins TRBV7-9 and TRBJ1-2, with TRBD1 identical over 8 bases. This CDR3 is built from 15 residues. Germline CDR1 SEHNR, CDR2 FQNEAQ (reference sequence). With V trimmed by 5 bases and J by 5 bases, 10 bases remained unmatched. In nucleotides, the CDR3 is TGTGCCAGCAGCGGACGACAGGGGTTAGGGTATGGCTACACCTTC. Residues: CASSGRQGLGYGYTF.

The chain recombines TRBV10-3 with TRBJ2-7, with D perhaps matching TRBD1 (5 bases). From germline, CDR1 is ENHRY and CDR2 SYGVKD. The CDR3 length is 15 residues. Trimming left V 6 bases short and J 2 bases short, with 17 bases between. The CDR3 DNA is TGTGCCATCAGGTCCTCGACAGTGGACCCCTACGAGCAGTACTTC. This gives the protein CAIRSSTVDPYEQYF.

The chain combines TRBV15 with TRBJ1-6, with a weak D call TRBD1 (5 bases). Germline CDR1 LNHNV, CDR2 YYDKDF (reference sequence). This CDR3 has 18 amino acids. The ends were cut back, 3 bases at V and 0 bases at J, with 15 bases in the middle. This CDR3 is CATSSRGLRSSYNSPLHF. The DNA of the CDR3 is TGTGCCACCAGCAGTAGGGGTCTCCGTAGCTCCTATAATTCACCCCTCCACTTT.

V is TRBV5-1 and J is TRBJ2-7; tentatively, D is TRBD1 or TRBD2 (5 bases each). Trimming shortened V by 4 bases and J by 8 bases, and 19 bases separated the two germline ends. Germline CDR1 reads SGHRS; CDR2 reads YFSETQ. This CDR3 spans 14 amino acids. CDR3 region: CASSLTETTRQQYF. CDR3 DNA: TGCGCCAGCAGCCTGACAGAGACTACGAGGCAGCAGTACTTC.

This chain connects TRBV20-1 to TRBJ1-5; D ambiguous. Trimming cost V 3 bases and J 14 bases, with 14 bases left between them. CDR1 and CDR2 (germline): DFQATT, SNEGSKA (reference sequence). The CDR3 spans 11 residues. The CDR3 DNA follows: TGCAGTGCTAGTCCCGGGAGGTCGGAGCATTTT. Translating gives CSASPGRSEHF.

The V gene is TRBV6-6, the J gene TRBJ1-4; possibly TRBD1 for D (5 bases). CDR3 size: 15 residues. Per the germline V gene, CDR1 is MNHNY and CDR2 is SVGAGI (reference sequence). V dropped 6 bases and J dropped 8 bases, with 19 bases sitting between them. The chain's CDR3 is CASRSGAGLGEKLFF. The CDR3 DNA is TGTGCCAGCAGATCCGGGGCGGGGTTAGGAGAAAAACTGTTTTTT.

This chain connects TRBV19 to TRBJ1-2; no definite D call. V was cut by 6 bases and J by 7 bases, with 12 bases left in between. The CDR3 spans 12 residues. Looked up from germline, CDR1 is LNHDA and CDR2 is SQIVND (reference sequence). CDR3 DNA: TGTGCCAGTAGCCCGGGCTCGGGTGGCTACACCTTC. This translates into CASSPGSGGYTF.

The rearrangement joins TRBV5-1 to TRBJ1-1; D ambiguous. Trimming took 0 bases from V and 0 from J, leaving 6 bases between them. The CDR3 contains 14 residues. Germline lookup yields CDR1 SGHRS and CDR2 YFSETQ. CDR3 sequence reads: CASSLEGVNTEAFF. As DNA, the CDR3 is TGCGCCAGCAGCTTGGAGGGCGTGAACACTGAAGCTTTCTTT.

The chain links TRBV5-1 to TRBJ1-6; a possible D gene is TRBD1 (5 bases). CDR1 and CDR2 from the germline V gene are SGHRS and YFSETQ. Trimming took off 1 base at V and 7 bases at J, with 15 bases between the two ends. The CDR3 loop spans 16 amino acids. The CDR3 nucleotides read TGCGCCAGCAGCTTGCAGAATGGTCAGGGCAATTCACCCCTCCACTTT. This codes for CASSLQNGQGNSPLHF.

The CDR3 region is CASSPLDLLIYNEQFF. CDR3 nucleotide sequence: TGCGCCAGCAGCCCTTTGGACTTGCTAATCTACAATGAGCAGTTCTTC. This chain uses TRBV4-1 with TRBJ2-1; possible D gene TRBD2, 5 bases. V was pared by 4 bases and J by 3 bases, with 16 bases between. The CDR3 runs 16 residues. Germline CDR1 is MGHRA and CDR2 is YSYEKL.

V is TRBV11-2 and J is TRBJ1-6, with D tentatively TRBD1 (6 bases). Trimming cost V 5 bases and J 11 bases, with 19 bases left between them. This CDR3 has 15 amino acids. Germline V CDR1 and CDR2: SGHAT, FQNNGV. CDR3: CASSRRGGAPTPLHF. As DNA, the CDR3 is TGTGCCAGCAGCCGACGTGGGGGGGCCCCGACACCCCTCCACTTT.

Comments on this clone: Distinct nucleotide sequences in the sample also encode this CDR3. CDR3: CASSPPGLSGNTIYF. CDR3 DNA sequence: TGTGCCAGCTCACCACCAGGGCTCTCTGGAAACACCATATATTTT. The chain is built from TRBV18 and TRBJ1-3; no firm D call. CDR3 length: 15 amino acids. Trimming cost V 0 bases and J 0 bases, with 6 bases left between them. Germline V lookup: CDR1 KGHSH, CDR2 LQKENI.